Listed below are T cell receptor beta chains from one sample, sequenced in a study of blood T cells in healthy people across ages. Using its own MiXCR run on the 5' RACE reads, TCRdb lists one record per CDR3 protein. The sample lists about 1.1 million distinct CDR3 sequences; around two fifths were seen once. The sample was blood. The origin of the receptors is a man younger than 30 in good health. The CDR3 runs from the conserved cysteine through the conserved F or W. D genes are given only for firm matches. The listing skips clone size in some rows; elsewhere it reads once, few, many or a size class.

j_call v_call clone_size d_call cdr3_nt cdr3_aa
TRBJ2-1 TRBV28 few NA TGTGCCAGCAGTTTTAGGACTCCCAGCTCCTACAATGAGCAGTTCTTC CASSFRTPSSYNEQFF
TRBJ2-5 TRBV5-1 NA NA TGCGCCAGCAGCTTGGGGCCGGGGGCCCAGTACTTC CASSLGPGAQYF
TRBJ2-1 TRBV5-6 NA TRBD2 TGTGCCAGCAGCTTGGGACTAGCGGGATACTCCTACAATGAGCAGTTCTTC CASSLGLAGYSYNEQFF
TRBJ1-1 TRBV12-3/TRBV12-4 NA NA TGTGCCAGCAGTTTTAAAGAGGGAGGAGGCCGGGCTTTCTTT CASSFKEGGGRAFF
TRBJ2-1 TRBV7-8 few TRBD1 TGTGCCAGCAGCTCAATACAGGGGGCGTACTACAATGAGCAGTTCTTC CASSSIQGAYYNEQFF
TRBJ1-1 TRBV29-1 few TRBD1 TGCAGCCTGCACAGGGGGCTGGGCACTGAAGCTTTCTTT CSLHRGLGTEAFF
TRBJ1-2 TRBV10-2 NA NA TGCGCCAGCAGTGGTGGGGGGCAAGATGGCTACACCTTC CASSGGGQDGYTF
TRBJ2-7 TRBV27 many TRBD1 TGTGCCAGCAGTTTGACAGGGAAAAGTTACGAGCAGTACTTC CASSLTGKSYEQYF
TRBJ1-2 TRBV20-1 NA NA TGCAGTGCTCGTCCCCGAGGGACGCACGATGGCTACACCTTC CSARPRGTHDGYTF
TRBJ1-1 TRBV9 NA TRBD1 TGTGCCAGCAGCGTAGCTCAGGACAGGGGGCGGACTGAAGCTTTCTTT CASSVAQDRGRTEAFF
TRBJ2-3 TRBV5-6 many NA TGTGCCAGCACACTCCCAGGGGCGGGACTCACAGATACGCAGTATTTT CASTLPGAGLTDTQYF
TRBJ2-7 TRBV5-1 few NA TGCGCCAGCAGCTTATCCTCTCAGGTCAGGTTCAGCCATTCCAATGAGCAGTACTTC CASSLSSQVRFSHSNEQYF
TRBJ1-1 TRBV12-3/TRBV12-4 few NA TGTGCCAGCAGCCCCGGGCAGCTGAGCGGGAACACTGAAGCTTTCTTT CASSPGQLSGNTEAFF
TRBJ1-2 TRBV20-1 few NA TGCAGTGCTGGAACGGACGGACTACTAGCTAACTATGGCTACACCTTC CSAGTDGLLANYGYTF
TRBJ2-5 TRBV12-3/TRBV12-4 NA TRBD2 TGTGCCAGCAGTTTTAACGGGGGGGCTAAGGAGCAGTACTTC CASSFNGGAKEQYF
TRBJ1-3 TRBV20-1 NA NA TGCAGTGCTAGCCCAGCTGGAAACACCATATATTTT CSASPAGNTIYF
TRBJ2-3 TRBV5-5 NA TRBD2 TGTGCCAGCAGCTCGGGGTTGCTAGCGGGAGATACGCAGTATTTT CASSSGLLAGDTQYF
TRBJ2-1 TRBV6-2/TRBV6-3 NA TRBD2 TGTGCCAGCAGCCTAGCGGGGGGAAGTCCGAATGAGCAGTTCTTC CASSLAGGSPNEQFF
TRBJ2-5 TRBV4-2 NA TRBD1 TGTGCCAGCAGCCAAGCCCCAGACAGGGGCCAAGAGACCCAGTACTTC CASSQAPDRGQETQYF
TRBJ2-5 TRBV5-6 NA TRBD2 TGTGCCAGCAGTTCGGGACTACCCCCTTATGAGCAGTACTTC CASSSGLPPYEQYF
TRBJ1-1 TRBV10-3 NA NA TGTGCCATCAGTCCGCGGGGGGCAGGGACTGAAGCTTTCTTT CAISPRGAGTEAFF
TRBJ1-1 TRBV6-5 NA NA TGTGCCAGCAGTCCCCCAGGGGACCACACTGAAGCTTTCTTT CASSPPGDHTEAFF
TRBJ2-2 TRBV7-9 NA TRBD1 TGTGCCAGCAGCTCGGACAGGGCAAACACCGGGGAGCTGTTTTTT CASSSDRANTGELFF
TRBJ2-1 TRBV11-3 NA TRBD2 TGTGCCAGCAGCTCCCCTAGCGGGGCCTACAATGAGCAGTTCTTC CASSSPSGAYNEQFF
TRBJ2-7 TRBV18 NA TRBD1 TGTGCCAGCTCAGAACAGGGGACAGTCTACGAGCAGTACTTC CASSEQGTVYEQYF
TRBJ2-3 TRBV27 many NA TGTGCCAGCAGTTTCTACACAGGGTCGGTGGAGGGAGATACGCAGTATTTT CASSFYTGSVEGDTQYF
TRBJ1-1 TRBV29-1 few NA TGCAGCGGGCAGGGAGGGGAGAACACTGAAGCTTTCTTT CSGQGGENTEAFF
TRBJ1-5 TRBV2 many NA TGTGCCAGCAGTGAAGCCTTCAGCAATCAGCCCCAGCATTTT CASSEAFSNQPQHF
TRBJ2-7 TRBV5-5 few NA TGTGCCAGCAGCTTGGTTATAACACCCTACGAGCAGTACTTC CASSLVITPYEQYF
TRBJ2-3 TRBV4-2 NA TRBD2 TGCGCCAGCAGCCAGAGACTAGCCTCTAGCACAGATACGCAGTATTTT CASSQRLASSTDTQYF
TRBJ2-5 TRBV12-5 NA TRBD1 TGTGCTAGTGGTTTGGCGACAGGGGGGGGAGAGACCCAGCACTTC CASGLATGGGETQHF
TRBJ1-1 TRBV6-5 NA NA TGTGCCAGCAGTTATATTAGGGGGAACACTGAAGCTTTCTTT CASSYIRGNTEAFF
TRBJ2-3 TRBV7-3 few NA TGTGCCAGCAGCTTATTGGCTAACCCCACAGATACGCAGTATTTT CASSLLANPTDTQYF
TRBJ1-2 TRBV29-1 NA NA TGCAGCGTGGACGCACGACCTGGGGACTATGGCTACACCTTC CSVDARPGDYGYTF
TRBJ2-5 TRBV7-2 NA TRBD1 TGTGCCAGCAGTCAACAGGGACAGGTTGATGAGCAGTACTTC CASSQQGQVDEQYF
TRBJ1-2 TRBV14 many NA TGTGCCAGCAGCCAAGGACAGAACTATGGCTACACCTTC CASSQGQNYGYTF
TRBJ2-2 TRBV12-3/TRBV12-4 NA TRBD2 TGTGCCAGCAGTTTAGGGACTAGCTCGAACACCGGGGAGCTGTTTTTT CASSLGTSSNTGELFF
TRBJ2-1 TRBV6-2/TRBV6-3 few TRBD2 TGTGCCAGCAGTCCCACTCTAGCGGGGGGTCCCAATGAGCAGTTCTTC CASSPTLAGGPNEQFF
TRBJ1-1 TRBV29-1 few NA TGCAGCGTTCATACCGGGACTGAAGCTTTCTTT CSVHTGTEAFF
TRBJ1-2 TRBV6-1 NA TRBD1 TGTGCCAGCAGTGCTGACAGGGTAGCTAACTATGGCTACACCTTC CASSADRVANYGYTF
TRBJ1-5 TRBV7-9 NA NA TGTGCCAGCAGCTTAGGGACGATTGTAGAGGAGGATCAGCCCCAGCATTTT CASSLGTIVEEDQPQHF
TRBJ1-2 TRBV9 few NA TGTGCCAGCAGCGTAGGTGGCCTGTCGGGCTACACCTTC CASSVGGLSGYTF
TRBJ2-5 TRBV7-9 NA NA TGTGCCACCACCCCTAAGCAGGAGACCCGGTACTTC CATTPKQETRYF
TRBJ1-4 TRBV7-2 NA NA TGTGCCAGCATGGAGGCGGGCACTAATGAAAAACTGTTTTTT CASMEAGTNEKLFF
TRBJ1-1 TRBV11-2 few NA TGTGCCAGCAGTTTAAATTCGGGTATGGCTTTCTTT CASSLNSGMAFF
TRBJ1-1 TRBV5-6 NA TRBD1 TGTGCCAGCAGCTCACCCCCGGGACAGTTCGCTGAAGCTTTCTTT CASSSPPGQFAEAFF
TRBJ2-3 TRBV29-1 NA NA TGCAGCGTTGAAAAGGACGTGAGCACAGATACGCAGTATTTT CSVEKDVSTDTQYF
TRBJ1-1 TRBV7-2 few TRBD1 TGTGCCATCCGTCTTGTTAGACAGGGCGGCACTGAAGCTTTCTTT CAIRLVRQGGTEAFF
TRBJ2-1 TRBV9 many NA TGTGCCAGCAGCCCCCTCTTTGGGGACTACAATGAGCAGTTCTTC CASSPLFGDYNEQFF
TRBJ1-1 TRBV5-1 NA NA TGCGCCAGCAGCTTGGACTCCAGGGGACGCTTGAACACTGAAGCTTTCTTT CASSLDSRGRLNTEAFF
TRBJ1-1 TRBV7-2 NA TRBD1 TGTGCCAGCATCCCTACCGGGACAGCGAACACTGAAGCTTTCTTT CASIPTGTANTEAFF
TRBJ1-2 TRBV20-1 NA TRBD1 TGCAGTGCTACCTACAGGGGGTGGGGCTACACCTTC CSATYRGWGYTF
TRBJ1-1 TRBV2 NA NA TGTGCCAGCAGTGAATGGTCTGGCAGAGAGAACACTGAAGCTTTCTTT CASSEWSGRENTEAFF
TRBJ1-5 TRBV7-2 NA NA TGTGCCAGCAACTTAGACGATGAGCCCCAGCATTTT CASNLDDEPQHF
TRBJ2-1 TRBV12-3/TRBV12-4 many NA TGTGCCAGCAGTCCAAGGGATGAGCAGTTCTTC CASSPRDEQFF
TRBJ1-1 TRBV12-3/TRBV12-4 NA NA TGTGCCAGCAGTTTAGGGGTTAGGGGAGCTTTCTTT CASSLGVRGAFF